This TCR beta chain was recovered during a study of CD8 T cells in ankylosing spondylitis. TCRdb reprocessed the 5' RACE reads with MiXCR, giving one entry per CDR3 protein. This sample has about 140,000 distinct CDR3 sequences; 7% to 10% occur once, and the top ten carry roughly 8%. Overall study findings and caveats: Previously reported in reactive arthritis synovial fluid and blood were some of the motif variants. As reported, disease-linked clones showed significant enrichment in matched ankylosing spondylitis synovial fluid.

Trimming removed 5 bases at V and 7 bases at J, with 16 bases between. Looked up from germline, CDR1 is SGHTA and CDR2 is FQGTGA. The CDR3 length is 14 residues. This clonotype was seen at least ten times. Its target is unknown. The sequenced material came from synovial fluid, either unsorted or a sorted T cell fraction (not recorded which). The sequence derives from a male donor with ankylosing spondylitis. This chain uses TRBV7-3 with TRBJ2-3; D might be TRBD2 (6 bases). The CDR3 coding sequence is TGTGCCAGCAGCCCGTCTGGAGGGGAAAATACGCAGTATTTT. It specifies CASSPSGGENTQYF.